This T cell receptor (beta chain) appears in the sequencing data of a study of blood T cells in healthy people across ages. The authors ran a second PCR of about 7 to 12 cycles using a sample-barcoded 5' primer and a J-beta primer mix. In TCRdb, the 5' RACE reads were re-called with MiXCR into one record per CDR3 protein. This sample has about 1.4 million distinct CDR3 sequences, with 59% found just once. This clonotype has more than one count but fewer than ten. The CDR3 totals 16 residues. Germline lookup yields CDR1 SNHLY and CDR2 FYNNEI. The ends lost 7 bases at V and 11 bases at J; junction bases unmatched: 22.

The source is a man younger than 35 in good health. The rearrangement links TRBV2 to TRBJ2-5, with 7 bases that match TRBD2. Sequenced sample: blood. Here the CDR3 reads CASIQSELAGNHGQYF. CDR3 nucleotide sequence: TGTGCCAGCATCCAAAGCGAGTTAGCGGGTAATCATGGGCAGTACTTC.